This paragraph covers one TCR beta chain sequence. This entry comes from a study of T cell changes during pregnancy in multiple sclerosis. Sequencing used immunoSEQ multiplex PCR; TCRdb keeps in-frame clones, though not all of them. Of about 93,000 clones in the sample, under 95% were seen once. The clonotype was recovered from a female donor with multiple sclerosis, enrolled in a pregnancy study. The source material was peripheral blood, sampled before pregnancy.

The CDR3 spells CASSLGRGWASGDAETQYF. The CDR3 region has the DNA TGTGCCAGCAGCTTAGGGAGGGGCTGGGCTAGCGGGGATGCAGAGACCCAGTACTTC. The chain has TRBV11-2 and TRBJ2-5; 9 bases agree with TRBD2. The germline CDR1 and CDR2 sequences are SGHAT and FQNNGV. V was clipped by 1 base and J by 4 bases; unmatched bases: 16. The CDR3 covers 19 residues.